This TCR beta chain was sequenced in a study of patients with pleural tuberculosis. This CDR3 comprises 16 residues. The germline V gene has CDR1 MNHEY and CDR2 SMNVEV (reference sequence). Worth noting for this clonotype: One end of the junction varies from germline; a read error may be responsible.

TCRdb fed the reads into MiXCR, producing one record per CDR3 protein. The repertoire holds 25,000 to 30,000 distinct CDR3 sequences, with about 20% as singletons. This receptor was obtained from a human donor with pleural tuberculosis. The rearrangement joins TRBV27 to TRBJ2-2, with 11 bases lining up with TRBD2. What was sequenced was peripheral blood. This CDR3 is CVSSFLLAGGPGELFF. For the CDR3, the DNA is TGTGTCAGCAGTTTCTTGCTAGCGGGAGGTCCCGGGGAGCTGTTTTTT.